Below, 20 T cell receptor beta chains from the same sample are listed, as sequenced in a study of blood T cell repertoires in COVID-19. Profiled with immunoSEQ multiplex PCR; TCRdb holds only in-frame clones, not every one. The profile shows 90,000 to 120,000 clones, around 89% of them singletons. Sequences were obtained from peripheral blood. The receptor source for this set is a middle-aged man with active or convalescent COVID-19.

This clone was observed a single time. This chain uses TRBV6-2 or TRBV6-3 with TRBJ2-7, with 11 bases lining up with TRBD2. CDR3 length: 19 residues. Germline CDR1 and CDR2: MNHEY and SVGEGT. Losses at the gene ends were 0 bases for V and 5 bases for J; bases not matched to a gene: 15. CDR3 sequence reads: CASSYSILGLAGPVDEQYF. Written as DNA, the CDR3 is TGTGCCAGCAGTTACTCGATTCTAGGACTAGCGGGTCCCGTCGACGAGCAGTACTTC.

There are a few counts of this clone. The genes are TRBV9 and TRBJ2-7; 7 bases align to TRBD1. The CDR3 covers 12 residues. Germline V gene sequence: CDR1 SGDLS, CDR2 YYNGEE. Trimming took 7 bases from V and 2 from J; bases not matched to a gene: 3. The CDR3 DNA follows: TGTGCCAGCGGGACAGAAGCCTACGAGCAGTACTTC. Amino acid sequence: CASGTEAYEQYF. Supplemented by reference TRBV9 and TRBJ2-7, the full variable domain reads DSGVTQTPKHLITATGQRVTLRCSPRSGDLSVYWYQQSLDQGLQFLIQYYNGEERAKGNILERFSAQQFPDLHSELNLSSLELGDSALYFCASGTEAYEQYFGPGTRLTVT.

V is TRBV5-1 and J is TRBJ1-2; possible D gene TRBD1, 6 bases. The CDR3 runs to 15 residues. V was pared by 4 bases and J by 6 bases, with 19 bases between. CDR1 is SGHRS, CDR2 YFSETQ, per germline. Here the CDR3 reads CASSVQGNAFDGYTF. The CDR3 coding sequence is TGCGCCAGCAGCGTACAGGGAAATGCGTTCGATGGCTACACCTTC.

The CDR3 DNA sequence: TGTGCCATCAGTGAGGGGACAGGGTATGAAAAACTGTTTTTT. This codes for CAISEGTGYEKLFF. The gene calls are TRBV10-3 and TRBJ1-4, with TRBD1 matching over 9 bases. Germline CDR1 is ENHRY and CDR2 is SYGVKD. The CDR3 contains 14 residues. Germline trimming cut 2 bases from V and 6 bases from J; bases unmatched to any gene: 1.

This rearrangement joins TRBV7-2 to TRBJ2-7; 12 bases align to TRBD2. This CDR3 has 17 residues. Trimming cost V 3 bases and J 2 bases; bases outside gene matches: 8. The V gene's germline CDR1 is SGHTA and CDR2 FQGNSA. CDR3 loop: CASSFLASGRGPYEQYF. The DNA of the CDR3 is TGTGCCAGCAGCTTCTTGGCTAGCGGGAGGGGGCCCTACGAGCAGTACTTC.

This clone is a singleton in its sample. The gene calls are TRBV27 and TRBJ2-7; 8 nucleotides align to TRBD1. The CDR3 has 14 amino acids. J lost 6 bases, V lost 2 bases, and 6 bases had no gene match. Germline V gene sequence: CDR1 MNHEY, CDR2 SMNVEV (reference sequence). CDR3 sequence reads: CASSLSQGAGEQYF. CDR3 sequence (DNA): TGTGCCAGCAGTTTAAGTCAGGGGGCCGGCGAGCAGTACTTC.

The CDR3 loop is CASSQPHRVSNQPQHF. In DNA, the CDR3 is TGTGCCAGCAGCCAACCTCACAGGGTGAGCAATCAGCCCCAGCATTTT. The J gene is TRBJ1-5, the V gene TRBV3-1 (or the pseudogene TRBV3-2); D is possibly TRBD1 (6 bases). V shed 2 bases and J shed 1 base, with 12 bases lying between them. CDR1 is LGHDT, CDR2 YNNKEL, per germline (reference sequence). The CDR3 has 16 residues.

This clone has more than one count but fewer than ten. The chain links TRBV12-3 or TRBV12-4 to TRBJ2-4; 8 bases agree with TRBD2. This CDR3 has 11 residues. V lost 5 bases and J lost 16; bases outside the gene matches: 7. CDR3 amino acids: CASSGTSVCYF. CDR3 nucleotide sequence: TGTGCCAGCAGTGGGACTAGTGTCTGTTACTTC.

The chain employs TRBV3-1 (or the pseudogene TRBV3-2) and TRBJ1-6; TRBD1 aligns across 7 bases. Germline CDR1 is LGHDT and CDR2 is YNNKEL (reference sequence). V gave up 3 bases and J gave up 7 bases; unmatched junction bases: 9. The CDR3 runs 16 residues. CDR3 protein: CASSQRWGTANSPLHF. For the CDR3, the DNA is TGTGCCAGCAGCCAGAGATGGGGGACAGCCAATTCACCCCTCCACTTT.

The chain employs TRBV27 and TRBJ2-1, with D tentatively TRBD1 (6 bases). Germline V CDR1 and CDR2: MNHEY, SMNVEV (reference sequence). The CDR3 is made up of 15 amino acids. V shed 6 bases and J shed 3 bases, with 15 bases lying between them. The CDR3 sequence: CASSPRTEIYNEQFF. In nucleotides, the CDR3 is TGTGCCAGCAGCCCCCGGACAGAAATCTACAATGAGCAGTTCTTC.

V usage is TRBV6-5 and J usage is TRBJ2-7, with a possible D match to TRBD1 (6 bases). Looked up from germline, CDR1 is MNHEY and CDR2 is SVGAGI. This CDR3 comprises 15 residues. V was trimmed by 0 bases and J by 3 bases, leaving 12 bases between them. The CDR3 is CASSYSTGRGYEQYF. The CDR3 coding sequence is TGTGCCAGCAGTTACTCGACGGGCAGGGGCTACGAGCAGTACTTC.

The chain is built from TRBV18 and TRBJ2-5; D gene unclear. Trimming stripped 3 bases from V and 4 bases from J, with 9 bases between. The CDR3 loop spans 13 amino acids. Germline V gene lookup returns CDR1 KGHSH and CDR2 LQKENI. The CDR3 region is CASSPSLGETQYF. The CDR3 DNA reads as TGTGCCAGCTCACCCTCCCTAGGAGAGACCCAGTACTTC. Complete variable domain (other parts from reference TRBV18 and TRBJ2-5): NAGVMQNPRHLVRRRGQEARLRCSPMKGHSHVYWYRQLPEEGLKFMVYLQKENIIDESGMPKERFSAEFPKEGPSILRIQQVVRGDSAAYFCASSPSLGETQYFGPGTRLLVL.

V usage is TRBV7-9 and J usage is TRBJ2-1; maybe TRBD1 (5 bases). The germline V gene encodes CDR1 SEHNR and CDR2 FQNEAQ (reference sequence). The CDR3 has 15 amino acids. Trimming left V 5 bases short and J 9 bases short, with 20 bases between. The DNA for the CDR3 is TGTGCCAGCAGCGAGAAGCTAGGGGCGGCACCTGAGCAGTTCTTC. Translation gives CASSEKLGAAPEQFF.

A few counts support this clone. CDR3 sequence (DNA): TGCGCCAGCAGCCAGGGACTCGACTTTAACTATGGCTACACCTTC. The encoded protein is CASSQGLDFNYGYTF. The chain links TRBV4-3 to TRBJ1-2; weak D call: TRBD1 (5 bases). V lost 3 bases and J lost 1, with 12 bases in between. Germline lookup yields CDR1 LGHNA and CDR2 YSLEER. This CDR3 has 15 amino acids.

This chain uses TRBV7-9 with TRBJ2-7; D is unclear. Germline CDR1 reads SEHNR; CDR2 reads FQNEAQ (reference sequence). With 1 base removed from V and 0 bases from J, the gap between germline ends came to 7 bases. The CDR3 is made up of 14 amino acids. The CDR3 coding sequence is TGTGCCAGCAGCTTAGTGGCCAGCTCCTACGAGCAGTACTTC. This translates into CASSLVASSYEQYF.

V and J are TRBV7-2 and TRBJ1-2, with a weak D call TRBD1 (6 bases). Deletions cut 5 bases from V and 8 bases from J, with 21 bases between. CDR1 SGHTA and CDR2 FQGNSA come from the germline V gene. This CDR3 is 15 amino acids long. CDR3 amino acids: CASSTGQRETVGYTF. CDR3 DNA sequence: TGTGCCAGCAGCACCGGACAGAGAGAAACCGTGGGCTACACCTTC. The whole variable domain, filled in from reference TRBV7-2 and TRBJ1-2, reads GAGVSQSPSNKVTEKGKDVELRCDPISGHTALYWYRQSLGQGLEFLIYFQGNSAPDKSGLPSDRFSAERTGGSVSTLTIQRTQQEDSAVYLCASSTGQRETVGYTFGSGTRLTVV.

This sequence joins TRBV28 and TRBJ2-1, with a weak D call TRBD2 (6 bases). Per the germline V gene, CDR1 is MDHEN and CDR2 is SYDVKM. The CDR3 runs to 14 residues. V gave up 7 bases and J gave up 0 bases, with 10 bases separating them. This chain's CDR3 is CASTFGGSYNEQFF. CDR3 bases: TGTGCCAGCACTTTCGGGGGCTCCTACAATGAGCAGTTCTTC.

Only a few counts were recorded for this clone. This rearrangement joins TRBV28 to TRBJ1-5, with 8 bases that match TRBD1. The CDR3 loop spans 15 amino acids. Germline V gene sequence: CDR1 MDHEN, CDR2 SYDVKM. Trimming at V came to 8 bases and at J to 2 bases, leaving 8 bases not matched to a gene. The chain's CDR3 is CASFRGRRRNQPQHF. In nucleotides, the CDR3 is TGTGCCAGCTTCAGGGGGCGACGGCGCAATCAGCCCCAGCATTTT.

The chain uses TRBV24-1 and TRBJ1-2; TRBD1 matches at 8 bases. Looked up from germline, CDR1 is KGHDR and CDR2 is SFDVKD. The CDR3 covers 15 residues. V was pared by 3 bases and J by 6 bases, with 8 bases of the junction left unmatched. CDR3 DNA sequence: TGTGCCACCAGTGATGAACCCAGGGGGCGCGATGGCTACACCTTC. Residues: CATSDEPRGRDGYTF.

J is TRBJ2-3 and V is TRBV7-3, with 8 nucleotides matching TRBD1. The germline V gene encodes CDR1 SGHTA and CDR2 FQGTGA. This CDR3 region has 16 residues. The J segment lost 5 bases and the V segment lost 2 bases, leaving 9 bases of the junction unmatched. The CDR3 DNA sequence: TGTGCCAGCAGCTTATTAGGACAGGGAGTAGGAGATACGCAGTATTTT. Its protein is CASSLLGQGVGDTQYF.